What follows are 11 T cell receptor beta chains derived from one specimen sequenced in a study of control samples from healthy donors and cancer patients. Produced via immunoSEQ multiplex PCR; TCRdb's table is partial and in-frame only. The sample shows roughly 130,000 clones, approximately 90% of them seen only once. What was sequenced was blood. The receptors were gathered from a man younger than 35 in good health.

This chain connects TRBV29-1 to TRBJ1-1; 9 nucleotides align to TRBD1. V dropped 4 bases and J dropped 0; count of bases not matched to a gene: 6. The CDR3 consists of 15 residues. Germline assignment: CDR1 SQVTM and CDR2 ANQGSEA. The CDR3 DNA sequence: TGCAGCGTTGGGAATGGACAGGGGATGAACACTGAAGCTTTCTTT. This translates into CSVGNGQGMNTEAFF.

This clone was seen only once. V usage is TRBV5-1 and J usage is TRBJ1-1; 8 bases agree with TRBD1. The CDR3 has 16 residues. V was pared by 1 base and J by 4 bases, with 9 bases of the junction left unmatched. Germline V CDR1 and CDR2: SGHRS, YFSETQ. The CDR3 is CASSLMYRGFTTEAFF. In DNA form, the CDR3 reads TGCGCCAGCAGCTTGATGTACAGGGGGTTCACCACTGAAGCTTTCTTT. Using reference TRBV5-1 and TRBJ1-1 for the parts outside the CDR3, the full variable domain is KAGVTQTPRYLIKTRGQQVTLSCSPISGHRSVSWYQQTPGQGLQFLFEYFSETQRNKGNFPGRFSGRQFSNSRSEMNVSTLELGDSALYLCASSLMYRGFTTEAFFGQGTRLTVV.

This chain joins TRBV7-6 and TRBJ2-5; 9 bases agree with TRBD2. The CDR3 sequence is 14 residues long. J gave up 5 bases and V 3 bases, and 4 bases lay outside the gene matches. The germline V gene encodes CDR1 SGHVS and CDR2 FNYEAQ. CDR3 coding DNA: TGTGCCAGCAGCTTCGGGACTAGCAGGGAGACCCAGTACTTC. This sequence encodes CASSFGTSRETQYF. The complete variable domain, with remaining parts taken from reference TRBV7-6 and TRBJ2-5, reads GAGVSQSPRYKVTKRGQDVALRCDPISGHVSLYWYRQALGQGPEFLTYFNYEAQQDKSGLPNDRFSAERPEGSISTLTIQRTEQRDSAMYRCASSFGTSRETQYFGPGTRLLVL.

The V gene is TRBV7-9, the J gene TRBJ2-7, with unresolved D. The CDR3 contains 14 residues. Trimming shortened V by 0 bases and J by 6 bases, and 12 bases separated the two germline ends. Germline V gives CDR1 SEHNR, CDR2 FQNEAQ (reference sequence). CDR3: CASSLAKDVPEQYF. The DNA for the CDR3 is TGTGCCAGCAGCTTAGCGAAGGATGTCCCCGAGCAGTACTTC.

V gene TRBV11-2 combines with J gene TRBJ2-7; TRBD1 aligns across 8 bases. This CDR3 has 14 residues. V was pared by 1 base and J by 3 bases, with 2 bases of the junction left unmatched. Germline loops: CDR1 SGHAT, CDR2 FQNNGV. The CDR3 spells CASSLGTGNYEQYF. CDR3 coding DNA: TGTGCCAGCAGCTTAGGGACAGGGAACTACGAGCAGTACTTC. Combining the CDR3 with reference TRBV11-2 and TRBJ2-7 gives the whole variable domain EAGVAQSPRYKIIEKRQSVAFWCNPISGHATLYWYQQILGQGPKLLIQFQNNGVVDDSQLPKDRFSAERLKGVDSTLKIQPAKLEDSAVYLCASSLGTGNYEQYFGPGTRLTVT.

The chain is built from TRBV27 and TRBJ2-6, with 10 bases lining up with TRBD1. The CDR3 runs to 16 residues. J was trimmed by 2 bases and V by 8 bases; bases with no gene match: 6. Germline CDR1 MNHEY, CDR2 SMNVEV (reference sequence). The CDR3 protein is CASGRQGAAGANVLTF. The CDR3 DNA reads as TGTGCCAGCGGTCGACAGGGGGCAGCTGGGGCCAACGTCCTGACTTTC.

This chain connects TRBV27 to TRBJ1-1; a weak D match, TRBD1 (6 bases). V gave up 6 bases and J gave up 4 bases, with 15 bases separating them. The V gene's germline CDR1 is MNHEY and CDR2 SMNVEV (reference sequence). The CDR3 is made up of 14 amino acids. CDR3 loop: CASSPTGTGTEAFF. CDR3 in DNA: TGTGCCAGCAGCCCCACAGGGACTGGCACTGAAGCTTTCTTT.

The V and J genes are TRBV6-5 and TRBJ2-5; possibly TRBD2 for D (5 bases). Germline V gene sequence: CDR1 MNHEY, CDR2 SVGAGI. This CDR3 contains 12 residues. V lost 7 bases, J lost 5 bases, and 11 bases lay in between. Here the CDR3 DNA reads TGTGCCAGCACAAGCGGCCGGGAGACCCAGTACTTC. As protein: CASTSGRETQYF.

The gene calls are TRBV27 and TRBJ2-2; D gene uncertain. Germline V gene data show CDR1 as MNHEY and CDR2 as SMNVEV (reference sequence). CDR3 length: 15 residues. V was shortened by 8 bases and J by 0 bases, with 13 bases between the two germline ends. The CDR3 sequence is CASWNAPSNTGELFF. For the CDR3, the DNA is TGTGCCAGCTGGAACGCACCGTCGAACACCGGGGAGCTGTTTTTT.

This sequence joins TRBV4-2 and TRBJ2-3; D possibly corresponds to TRBD2 (5 bases). The CDR3 sequence is 18 residues long. V lost 0 bases and J lost 3, with 19 bases in between. From germline, CDR1 is LGHNA and CDR2 YNFKEQ. CDR3 DNA: TGTGCCAGCAGCCAAGATGTATTGGCTAGCTTACGGACAGATACGCAGTATTTT. Encoded protein: CASSQDVLASLRTDTQYF.

CDR3 loop: CSGYGTGHVSPLHF. The CDR3 DNA reads TGCAGCGGCTATGGGACAGGGCATGTTTCACCCCTCCACTTT. The chain uses TRBV29-1 and TRBJ1-6; 9 nucleotides align to TRBD1. Germline CDR1 is SQVTM and CDR2 is ANQGSEA. The junction had 10 bases not matched to a gene; V was cut back by 7 bases and J by 9 bases. This CDR3 is 14 amino acids long.